Presented here are 29 T cell receptor beta chains from one specimen sequenced in a study of neoadjuvant anti-PD-1 for oral cavity cancer. Measured with immunoSEQ multiplex PCR; TCRdb has only the in-frame clones, and not every one. In the table there are 15,000 to 20,000 clones, around three quarters of which are singletons. The sequenced sample was PBMCs, obtained before nivolumab (anti-PD-1) treatment. These TCRs come from a person aged 35-79 years with oral cavity squamous cell carcinoma.

V usage is TRBV9 and J usage is TRBJ2-2; the D is unclear. V was pared by 4 bases and J by 6 bases, with 16 bases between. The CDR3 has 15 residues. The germline CDR1 and CDR2 sequences are SGDLS and YYNGEE. CDR3 in DNA: TGTGCCAGCAGCACCTGGGATCAGTCCTCCGGGGAGCTGTTTTTT. This sequence encodes CASSTWDQSSGELFF.

The chain carries TRBV6-1 and TRBJ2-7, with TRBD1 matching 9 bases. The CDR3 spans 14 residues. Germline V gene sequence: CDR1 MNHNS, CDR2 SASEGT. V shed 6 bases and J 6 bases; nucleotides not matched to a gene: 9. The CDR3 sequence: CASRGQGSSPEQYF. The CDR3 region has the DNA TGTGCCAGCAGAGGACAGGGGTCAAGTCCCGAGCAGTACTTC.

V and J are TRBV5-8 and TRBJ1-2; a weak D match, TRBD1 (5 bases). Trimming pared 0 bases from V and 6 bases from J, leaving 18 bases between. The CDR3 is 16 amino acids. Germline V gives CDR1 SGHTS, CDR2 YDEGEE. CDR3 DNA: TGTGCCAGCAGCTTGGGGAACCAGGGATGGCTTGATGGCTACACCTTC. Translation: CASSLGNQGWLDGYTF.

This chain uses TRBV19 with TRBJ2-1, with 12 positions matching TRBD2. The J segment lost 9 bases and the V segment lost 5 bases, leaving 14 bases of the junction unmatched. The germline V gene encodes CDR1 LNHDA and CDR2 SQIVND (reference sequence). The CDR3 is 17 amino acids. CDR3 coding DNA: TGTGCCAGTAGTTTCCCGCTAACTAGCGGGAGGAGGGGTGAGCAGTTCTTC. This gives the protein CASSFPLTSGRRGEQFF.

This chain joins TRBV20-1 and TRBJ2-1; D not resolved. The ends were cut back, 3 bases at V and 7 bases at J, with 7 bases in the middle. CDR1 and CDR2 from the germline V gene are DFQATT and SNEGSKA (reference sequence). The CDR3 contains 11 residues. CDR3 DNA sequence: TGCAGTGCTAGGTCACGGAATGAGCAGTTCTTC. This translates into CSARSRNEQFF.

The chain links TRBV7-9 to TRBJ1-3; D possibly corresponds to TRBD1 (5 bases). V was pared by 0 bases and J by 2 bases, with 5 bases between. Germline loops: CDR1 SEHNR, CDR2 FQNEAQ (reference sequence). The CDR3 consists of 14 residues. CDR3 nucleotide sequence: TGTGCCAGCAGCTTAGCAGGGGCTGGAAACACCATATATTTT. Translation: CASSLAGAGNTIYF.

The V and J genes are TRBV19 and TRBJ1-5; D may be TRBD1 (6 bases). With 3 bases removed from V and 1 base from J, the gap between germline ends came to 10 bases. The CDR3 covers 15 residues. CDR1 LNHDA and CDR2 SQIVND come from the germline V gene (reference sequence). DNA of the CDR3: TGTGCCAGTAGTATTGGACAGCTCAGCAATCAGCCCCAGCATTTT. This translates into CASSIGQLSNQPQHF.

This chain uses TRBV10-3 with TRBJ1-5; weak D call: TRBD1 (6 bases). Germline-derived CDR1 and CDR2 are ENHRY and SYGVKD. V lost 0 bases and J lost 4, with 10 bases in between. This CDR3 is built from 15 residues. The CDR3 sequence is CAISESGGANQPQHF. The CDR3 DNA sequence: TGTGCCATCAGTGAGTCGGGGGGGGCGAATCAGCCCCAGCATTTT.

The rearrangement uses TRBV7-2 and TRBJ2-3; 11 bases map to TRBD2. Per germline, CDR1 SGHTA and CDR2 FQGNSA. V was clipped by 1 base and J by 4 bases; unmatched bases: 10. This CDR3 has 18 amino acids. The CDR3 loop reads CASSLVRLAGSPPDTQYF. As DNA, the CDR3 is TGTGCCAGCAGCTTAGTCAGACTAGCGGGATCCCCCCCAGATACGCAGTATTTT. Based on the CDR3 plus reference TRBV7-2 and TRBJ2-3, the full variable domain is GAGVSQSPSNKVTEKGKDVELRCDPISGHTALYWYRQSLGQGLEFLIYFQGNSAPDKSGLPSDRFSAERTGGSVSTLTIQRTQQEDSAVYLCASSLVRLAGSPPDTQYFGPGTRLTVL.

Only one count was recorded for this clone. The chain has TRBV7-8 and TRBJ1-1, with D possibly matching TRBD1 (6 bases). CDR3 length: 12 amino acids. Germline V gives CDR1 SGHVS, CDR2 FQNEAQ. Trimming took 6 bases from V and 1 from J, leaving 6 bases between them. CDR3 nucleotide sequence: TGTGCCAGCAGACAGGGGAACACTGAAGCTTTCTTT. Amino acid sequence: CASRQGNTEAFF.

V usage is TRBV5-1 and J usage is TRBJ2-3; 9 bases are shared with TRBD2. CDR3 length: 16 residues. Germline CDR1 reads SGHRS; CDR2 reads YFSETQ. V lost 0 bases, J lost 1 base, and 3 bases stayed unmatched. CDR3 in DNA: TGCGCCAGCAGCTTGGGACTAGCGGAGGGCACAGATACGCAGTATTTT. Protein product: CASSLGLAEGTDTQYF.

This sequence joins TRBV19 and TRBJ1-5; possibly TRBD1 for D (6 bases). Germline V gene data show CDR1 as LNHDA and CDR2 as SQIVND (reference sequence). Trimming removed 5 bases at V and 3 bases at J, with 14 bases between. This CDR3 is 15 amino acids long. In DNA form, the CDR3 reads TGTGCCAGTAGTCCCCTGGGGACAAACAATCAGCCCCAGCATTTT. Protein sequence: CASSPLGTNNQPQHF.

This rearrangement joins TRBV27 to TRBJ2-7; 7 nucleotides match TRBD1. The CDR3 sequence is 12 residues long. J lost 4 bases, V lost 6 bases, and 3 bases had no gene match. Per the germline V gene, CDR1 is MNHEY and CDR2 is SMNVEV (reference sequence). The chain's CDR3 is CASRGTAYEQYF. The CDR3 bases are TGTGCCAGCAGGGGGACAGCTTACGAGCAGTACTTC.

This clone came up once. J is TRBJ2-3 and V is TRBV5-1; possible D gene TRBD2, 6 bases. V was clipped by 2 bases and J by 0 bases, with 7 bases between them. The CDR3 consists of 14 residues. CDR1 is SGHRS and CDR2 is YFSETQ in the germline V gene. The CDR3 is CASSFSGSTDTQYF. In DNA, the CDR3 is TGCGCCAGCAGCTTCAGCGGGAGCACAGATACGCAGTATTTT. Full variable domain (rest looked up from reference TRBV5-1 and TRBJ2-3): KAGVTQTPRYLIKTRGQQVTLSCSPISGHRSVSWYQQTPGQGLQFLFEYFSETQRNKGNFPGRFSGRQFSNSRSEMNVSTLELGDSALYLCASSFSGSTDTQYFGPGTRLTVL.

The V gene is TRBV5-6, the J gene TRBJ1-2, with 7 bases matching TRBD1. CDR1 and CDR2 from the germline V gene are SGHDT and YYEEEE. CDR3 size: 14 residues. V dropped 0 bases and J dropped 10; count of bases not matched to a gene: 9. The CDR3 DNA is TGTGCCAGCAGCTTGGTCCAAACAGGGGCCGCCTACACCTTC. Translating gives CASSLVQTGAAYTF.

This chain links TRBV27 with TRBJ2-1, with D unresolved. Germline lookup yields CDR1 MNHEY and CDR2 SMNVEV (reference sequence). V lost 5 bases and J 10 bases, leaving 15 bases between the germline ends. The CDR3 loop spans 13 amino acids. Here the CDR3 reads CASSPALGREQFF. In DNA form, the CDR3 reads TGTGCCAGCAGTCCTGCACTCGGTCGGGAGCAGTTCTTC.

This clone has a single count. The rearrangement uses TRBV30 and TRBJ1-3, with a tentative D call TRBD1 (5 bases). Germline V gene sequence: CDR1 GTSNPN, CDR2 SVGIG (reference sequence). V was cut by 5 bases and J by 0 bases, with 11 bases left in between. The CDR3 covers 14 residues. For the CDR3, the DNA is TGTGCCTGGGGCAGGGATTCCTCTGGAAACACCATATATTTT. It translates to CAWGRDSSGNTIYF. The whole variable domain, remainder taken from reference TRBV30 and TRBJ1-3, is SQTIHQWPATLVQPVGSPLSLECTVEGTSNPNLYWYRQAAGRGLQLLFYSVGIGQISSEVPQNLSASRPQDRQFILSSKKLLLSDSGFYLCAWGRDSSGNTIYFGEGSWLTVV.

The chain links TRBV30 to TRBJ2-1, with D possibly being TRBD1 or TRBD2 (5 bases each). CDR3 length: 14 amino acids. The germline V and J ends were trimmed by 2 bases and 4 bases, with 12 bases remaining between them. Germline CDR1 reads GTSNPN; CDR2 reads SVGIG (reference sequence). In DNA, the CDR3 is TGTGCCTGGAGTCCGTGGGGGTCATACAATGAGCAGTTCTTC. As protein: CAWSPWGSYNEQFF.

The CDR3 reads CASSVSPTRTDTQYF. Here the CDR3 DNA reads TGTGCCAGCAGTGTATCTCCGACCCGCACAGATACGCAGTATTTT. V is TRBV2 and J is TRBJ2-3; the D is unclear. The CDR3 extends over 15 amino acids. Per the germline V gene, CDR1 is SNHLY and CDR2 is FYNNEI. With 4 bases removed from V and 1 base from J, the gap between germline ends came to 12 bases.

This clone has just a few counts. This chain joins TRBV27 and TRBJ1-4; D uncertain. V shed 5 bases and J shed 0 bases, with 10 bases lying between them. The CDR3 spans 15 residues. Germline CDR1 is MNHEY and CDR2 is SMNVEV (reference sequence). The CDR3 loop is CASSPRRTTNEKLFF. The DNA for the CDR3 is TGTGCCAGCAGTCCCCGACGGACAACTAATGAAAAACTGTTTTTT.

CDR3 protein: CASSLVLGAPGELFF. DNA of the CDR3: TGCGCCAGCAGCTTGGTGTTAGGGGCTCCCGGGGAGCTGTTTTTT. The chain links TRBV5-1 to TRBJ2-2; D may be TRBD1 (5 bases). This CDR3 region has 15 residues. Per the germline V gene, CDR1 is SGHRS and CDR2 is YFSETQ. With 0 bases removed from V and 6 bases from J, the gap between germline ends came to 12 bases.

The rearrangement links TRBV27 to TRBJ2-1; possibly TRBD2 for D (6 bases). CDR3 size: 14 residues. Germline V lookup: CDR1 MNHEY, CDR2 SMNVEV (reference sequence). V dropped 7 bases and J dropped 4 bases, with 14 bases sitting between them. The CDR3 sequence is CASTAGGVYNEQFF. In DNA form, the CDR3 reads TGTGCCAGCACCGCAGGCGGGGTATACAATGAGCAGTTCTTC.

This chain links TRBV5-1 with TRBJ2-6, with D unresolved. Trimming took 1 base from V and 4 from J, leaving 9 bases between them. The CDR3 runs 15 residues. Germline lookup yields CDR1 SGHRS and CDR2 YFSETQ. CDR3 in DNA: TGCGCCAGCAGCTTGACAGTAACCGGGGCCAACGTCCTGACTTTC. Its protein is CASSLTVTGANVLTF.

This clone is a singleton in its sample. The rearrangement joins TRBV6-5 to TRBJ2-7; TRBD2 matches 8 bases. After removal of 7 bases from V and 3 bases from J, the junction contained 5 bases not matched to a gene. Per germline, CDR1 MNHEY and CDR2 SVGAGI. The CDR3 is 13 residues long. This CDR3 is CASTSGGSYEQYF. The CDR3 nucleotides read TGTGCCAGCACCTCGGGGGGGAGCTACGAGCAGTACTTC.

In this sample, this clone turned up once. The gene calls are TRBV7-3 and TRBJ1-1; 8 bases match TRBD1. Germline V gene sequence: CDR1 SGHTA, CDR2 FQGTGA. This CDR3 region has 16 residues. V dropped 2 bases and J dropped 5; count of bases not matched to a gene: 10. The CDR3 DNA is TGTGCCAGCAGCTTATCAGGACAGGGAATGAGTACTGAAGCTTTCTTT. Its protein product is CASSLSGQGMSTEAFF.

The CDR3 nucleotides are TGTGCCAGCAGTGAGTCCGAGACCCAGTACTTC. Amino acid sequence: CASSESETQYF. The chain is built from TRBV6-1 and TRBJ2-5; D call uncertain. Germline CDR1 reads MNHNS; CDR2 reads SASEGT. This CDR3 is built from 11 residues. Trimming took 3 bases from V and 5 from J, leaving 4 bases between them.

By its share, this clone is medium-sized. The chain has TRBV27 and TRBJ2-1; no definite D call. The CDR3 loop spans 13 amino acids. The V and J ends lost 7 bases and 8 bases respectively, with 15 bases between them. CDR1 is MNHEY, CDR2 SMNVEV, per germline (reference sequence). DNA of the CDR3: TGTGCCAGCAACCCGATAGGGAATTATGAGCAGTTCTTC. Protein sequence: CASNPIGNYEQFF.

This chain joins TRBV2 and TRBJ2-3; 9 bases align to TRBD2. Per the germline V gene, CDR1 is SNHLY and CDR2 is FYNNEI. The CDR3 runs to 16 residues. Trimming at V came to 4 bases and at J to 0 bases, leaving 5 bases not matched to a gene. As DNA, the CDR3 is TGTGCCAGCAGTGCGACTAGCGGTACTAGCACAGATACGCAGTATTTT. It yields the protein CASSATSGTSTDTQYF.

The V gene is TRBV7-2, the J gene TRBJ2-6; D is unresolved. This CDR3 is 15 amino acids long. The V gene's germline CDR1 is SGHTA and CDR2 FQGNSA. Trimming removed 1 base at V and 2 bases at J, with 6 bases between. This chain's CDR3 is CASSLGWAGANVLTF. CDR3 nucleotide sequence: TGTGCCAGCAGCTTAGGCTGGGCTGGGGCCAACGTCCTGACTTTC.